These 32 T cell receptor beta chains were sequenced from one sample in a study of cytomegalovirus exposure and HLA in healthy donors. Primers for the PCR totalled 60 Vbeta and 13 Jbeta. Some clones are missing from TCRdb's copy, which holds only in-frame ones; the method was immunoSEQ multiplex PCR. The table records 100,000 to 150,000 clones, about two thirds of them present only once. Sequencing was carried out using PBMCs. The receptors derive from a man aged 40-50 years in good health and CMV-seropositive.

The chain combines TRBV10-3 with TRBJ1-1; 10 bases are a match to TRBD1. Germline V gene data show CDR1 as ENHRY and CDR2 as SYGVKD. This CDR3 comprises 14 residues. V shed 6 bases, J shed 3 bases, and the junction held 4 bases outside the gene matches. CDR3 residues: CAISGQGEHTEAFF. CDR3 DNA: TGTGCCATCAGCGGACAGGGGGAACACACTGAAGCTTTCTTT.

The chain has TRBV27 and TRBJ2-5; D remains unclear. V lost 8 bases to trimming and J lost 4 bases, with 17 bases between them. CDR3 size: 14 residues. The germline V gene has CDR1 MNHEY and CDR2 SMNVEV (reference sequence). CDR3 in amino acids: CASGSVFTGETQYF. The DNA for the CDR3 is TGTGCCAGCGGAAGCGTGTTTACGGGAGAGACCCAGTACTTC.

The CDR3 loop is CASGLFGLAWDTQYF. Here the CDR3 DNA reads TGTGCTAGTGGTTTGTTTGGACTAGCGTGGGATACGCAGTATTTT. The rearrangement links TRBV12-5 to TRBJ2-3; 9 bases agree with TRBD2. Looked up from germline, CDR1 is LGHNT and CDR2 is FRNRAP. The CDR3 loop spans 15 amino acids. J gave up 6 bases and V 2 bases, and 6 bases lay outside the gene matches.

This chain joins TRBV5-8 and TRBJ1-5; unclear D gene. The CDR3 sequence is 16 residues long. Germline lookup yields CDR1 SGHTS and CDR2 YDEGEE. Deletions cut 4 bases from V and 0 bases from J, with 14 bases between. The CDR3 region has the DNA TGTGCCAGCAGCCCCGCAAGGACTTATAGCAATCAGCCCCAGCATTTT. Amino acids: CASSPARTYSNQPQHF. The complete variable domain, with remaining parts taken from reference TRBV5-8 and TRBJ1-5, reads EAGVTQSPTHLIKTRGQQATLRCSPISGHTSVYWYQQALGLGLQFLLWYDEGEERNRGNFPPRFSGRQFPNYSSELNVNALELEDSALYLCASSPARTYSNQPQHFGDGTRLSIL.

The rearrangement uses TRBV18 and TRBJ2-2; a possible D gene is TRBD2 (5 bases). Trimming cost V 3 bases and J 0 bases, with 14 bases left between them. The CDR3 covers 17 residues. CDR1 is KGHSH, CDR2 LQKENI, per germline. The CDR3 sequence: CASSPASRVTNTGELFF. CDR3 coding DNA: TGTGCCAGCTCACCCGCCTCGAGGGTAACGAACACCGGGGAGCTGTTTTTT.

This clone has more than one count but fewer than ten. The chain has TRBV9 and TRBJ1-1; D possibly corresponds to TRBD1 (5 bases). Per the germline V gene, CDR1 is SGDLS and CDR2 is YYNGEE. The CDR3 loop spans 17 amino acids. Trimming left V 4 bases short and J 3 bases short, with 22 bases between. CDR3 amino acids: CASSPPGHPLRDTEAFF. The CDR3 nucleotides are TGTGCCAGCAGCCCCCCCGGACACCCATTACGGGACACTGAAGCTTTCTTT.

This sequence joins TRBV4-2 and TRBJ1-6, with 9 bases that match TRBD1. Germline V gene data show CDR1 as LGHNA and CDR2 as YNFKEQ. This CDR3 spans 14 amino acids. V lost 3 bases and J lost 9; bases outside the gene matches: 3. CDR3 sequence: CASSQGQGPSPLHF. CDR3 sequence (DNA): TGTGCCAGCAGCCAGGGACAGGGCCCTTCACCCCTCCACTTT.

CDR3 residues: CASSIGGQGSYEQYF. The CDR3 region has the DNA TGTGCCAGTAGTATAGGGGGACAGGGCTCCTACGAGCAGTACTTC. The J gene is TRBJ2-7, the V gene TRBV19; 9 positions agree with TRBD1. Germline-derived CDR1 and CDR2 are LNHDA and SQIVND (reference sequence). The CDR3 consists of 15 residues. The trim removed 1 base at V and 0 bases at J, leaving 1 base unmatched.

This rearrangement joins TRBV19 to TRBJ1-1, with 7 bases identical to TRBD1. Germline CDR1 LNHDA, CDR2 SQIVND (reference sequence). Trimming at V came to 4 bases and at J to 0 bases, leaving 8 bases not matched to a gene. The CDR3 is 16 amino acids. The CDR3 is CASSRDSRALNTEAFF. CDR3 DNA sequence: TGTGCCAGTAGTAGGGACAGTAGGGCCTTGAACACTGAAGCTTTCTTT.

The chain couples TRBV19 to TRBJ2-3; 9 bases are a match to TRBD1. The CDR3 consists of 13 residues. Germline values: CDR1 LNHDA, CDR2 SQIVND (reference sequence). Trimming at V came to 8 bases and at J to 6 bases, leaving 6 bases not matched to a gene. The chain's CDR3 is CASGTGFWDTQYF. The CDR3 DNA is TGTGCCAGTGGGACAGGGTTTTGGGATACGCAGTATTTT.

The rearrangement links TRBV10-1 to TRBJ1-6; 9 nucleotides match TRBD1. The ends lost 6 bases at V and 0 bases at J; junction bases unmatched: 3. Germline V gives CDR1 WNHNN, CDR2 SYGVQD (reference sequence). The CDR3 is 16 residues long. The CDR3 spells CASRGQGGSYNSPLHF. Here the CDR3 DNA reads TGCGCCAGCAGGGGACAGGGAGGCTCCTATAATTCACCCCTCCACTTT.

Turning to this clone: At one of its ends the junction is not consistent with the germline gene, which may arise from a read error. The V call is TRBV6-1, the J call TRBJ1-4; D is uncertain. This CDR3 comprises 14 residues. Germline V gene lookup returns CDR1 MNHNS and CDR2 SASEGT. CDR3 sequence: CASRTGGLGEKLSF. CDR3 nucleotides: TGTGCCAGCAGGACGGGAGGGCTGGGTGAAAAACTGTCTTTT.

V is TRBV27 and J is TRBJ2-3, with 10 bases lining up with TRBD2. J lost 13 bases, V lost 2 bases, and 9 bases had no gene match. Germline CDR1 MNHEY, CDR2 SMNVEV (reference sequence). The CDR3 contains 14 residues. CDR3 coding DNA: TGTGCCAGCAGTTTAGTAGCGGGAGGCGGGGGGGAGTATTTT. Its protein is CASSLVAGGGGEYF.

The V and J genes are TRBV6-5 and TRBJ1-6; a weak D match, TRBD1 (5 bases). The germline CDR1 and CDR2 sequences are MNHEY and SVGAGI. Trimming shortened V by 3 bases and J by 4 bases, and 10 bases separated the two germline ends. The CDR3 sequence is 15 residues long. As DNA, the CDR3 is TGTGCCAGCAGTTATCAGGACATTTATAATTCACCCCTCCACTTT. The encoded protein is CASSYQDIYNSPLHF.

The chain couples TRBV28 to TRBJ1-5, with D possibly TRBD1 on 6 matching bases. Germline values: CDR1 MDHEN, CDR2 SYDVKM. The V gene lost 6 bases and the J gene lost 4 bases, with 13 bases spanning the gap. This CDR3 spans 14 amino acids. The CDR3 DNA sequence: TGTGCCAGCAGGGGGGGGCCTGTTAATCAGCCCCAGCATTTT. Translation gives CASRGGPVNQPQHF. The full variable domain, its missing parts supplied by reference TRBV28 and TRBJ1-5, is DVKVTQSSRYLVKRTGEKVFLECVQDMDHENMFWYRQDPGLGLRLIYFSYDVKMKEKGDIPEGYSVSREKKERFSLILESASTNQTSMYLCASRGGPVNQPQHFGDGTRLSIL.

The CDR3 reads CASTLTGRNTEAFF. As DNA, the CDR3 is TGCGCCAGCACCCTTACAGGGCGAAACACTGAAGCTTTCTTT. The chain combines TRBV5-1 with TRBJ1-1, with D possibly TRBD1 on 6 matching bases. CDR1 and CDR2 (germline): SGHRS, YFSETQ. This CDR3 spans 14 amino acids. V lost 6 bases and J lost 2, with 14 bases in between.

The chain is built from TRBV2 and TRBJ1-5, with TRBD1 as a possible D gene (6 bases). Germline CDR1 is SNHLY and CDR2 is FYNNEI. The CDR3 has 16 residues. V shed 2 bases and J shed 6 bases, with 17 bases lying between them. This CDR3 reads CASSELGAGVGQPQHF. In DNA form, the CDR3 reads TGTGCCAGCAGTGAACTTGGAGCAGGGGTTGGTCAGCCCCAGCATTTT.

The V gene is TRBV7-9, the J gene TRBJ2-1, with D maybe TRBD1 (6 bases). The CDR3 sequence is 12 residues long. Germline V lookup: CDR1 SEHNR, CDR2 FQNEAQ (reference sequence). V was pared by 4 bases and J by 10 bases, with 11 bases between. The CDR3 is CASSSSRGEQFF. The DNA for the CDR3 is TGTGCCAGCAGCTCATCCAGGGGAGAGCAGTTCTTC. Using reference TRBV7-9 and TRBJ2-1 for the parts outside the CDR3, the full variable domain is DTGVSQNPRHKITKRGQNVTFRCDPISEHNRLYWYRQTLGQGPEFLTYFQNEAQLEKSRLLSDRFSAERPKGSFSTLEIQRTEQGDSAMYLCASSSSRGEQFFGPGTRLTVL.

CDR3 sequence (DNA): TGTGCCAGCAGACCCGGGACTAGCGGACCCTACGAGCAGTACTTC. This encodes CASRPGTSGPYEQYF. This chain joins TRBV6-5 and TRBJ2-7, with 11 nucleotides matching TRBD2. Germline V gene lookup returns CDR1 MNHEY and CDR2 SVGAGI. The CDR3 loop spans 15 amino acids. Unmatched junction bases numbered 6, after V lost 6 bases and J lost 2 bases.

In its sample, this clone was seen once. V is TRBV5-6 and J is TRBJ1-5, with 8 positions matching TRBD1. J was trimmed by 2 bases and V by 1 base; bases with no gene match: 5. Germline assignment: CDR1 SGHDT and CDR2 YYEEEE. This CDR3 has 16 amino acids. The CDR3 sequence: CASSLSRGLGNQPQHF. DNA for the CDR3: TGTGCCAGCAGCTTGTCCAGGGGGCTTGGCAATCAGCCCCAGCATTTT.

The rearrangement uses TRBV5-4 and TRBJ2-4; perhaps TRBD1 as D (6 bases). With 3 bases removed from V and 4 bases from J, the gap between germline ends came to 8 bases. Germline CDR1 SGHNT, CDR2 YYREEE (reference sequence). This CDR3 contains 13 residues. The CDR3 DNA follows: TGTGCCAGCAGCTATGGACAGAAAAACATTCAGTACTTC. Amino acid sequence: CASSYGQKNIQYF.

The chain joins TRBV27 to TRBJ1-2; D gene unclear. The CDR3 has 13 amino acids. The germline V gene encodes CDR1 MNHEY and CDR2 SMNVEV (reference sequence). The V end was cut by 8 bases, the J end by 3 bases, with 13 bases between. The CDR3 sequence: CASGAVPYYGYTF. In DNA form, the CDR3 reads TGTGCCAGCGGCGCGGTTCCTTACTATGGCTACACCTTC.

This chain uses TRBV7-9 with TRBJ2-7, with a weak D call TRBD1 (6 bases). Germline CDR1 is SEHNR and CDR2 is FQNEAQ (reference sequence). The CDR3 sequence is 15 residues long. With 7 bases removed from V and 2 bases from J, the gap between germline ends came to 18 bases. Written as DNA, the CDR3 is TGTGCCAGCACTCAGGGGCCCCCAGGCACCTACGAGCAGTACTTC. This translates into CASTQGPPGTYEQYF.

This clone was found once. The DNA for the CDR3 is TGTGCCAGCAGCTTAGGCAGCACAAATAGCGACGTCCTGACTTTC. Its translation is CASSLGSTNSDVLTF. The chain has TRBV11-2 and TRBJ2-6, with a possible D match to TRBD2 (5 bases). This CDR3 is built from 15 residues. The V gene lost 1 base and the J gene lost 11 bases, with 15 bases spanning the gap. Germline values: CDR1 SGHAT, CDR2 FQNNGV.

This clone has more than one count but fewer than ten. The CDR3 protein is CASSLKAGGTDTQYF. The CDR3, as DNA: TGCGCCAGCAGCTTGAAAGCGGGAGGCACAGATACGCAGTATTTT. V and J are TRBV5-1 and TRBJ2-3, with 8 bases aligning to TRBD2. The CDR3 length is 15 residues. V lost 1 base to trimming and J lost 1 base; unmatched junction nucleotides: 2. CDR1 and CDR2 (germline): SGHRS, YFSETQ. Based on the CDR3 plus reference TRBV5-1 and TRBJ2-3, the full variable domain is KAGVTQTPRYLIKTRGQQVTLSCSPISGHRSVSWYQQTPGQGLQFLFEYFSETQRNKGNFPGRFSGRQFSNSRSEMNVSTLELGDSALYLCASSLKAGGTDTQYFGPGTRLTVL.

In this sample, this clone turned up a few times. The chain links TRBV13 to TRBJ1-6; D is perhaps TRBD1 (5 bases). V was shortened by 5 bases and J by 7 bases, with 9 bases between the two germline ends. Germline V gene sequence: CDR1 PRHDT, CDR2 FYEKMQ (reference sequence). This CDR3 is 13 amino acids long. In DNA form, the CDR3 reads TGTGCCAGCAGCGGGGCGGGGAATTCACCCCTCCACTTT. This sequence encodes CASSGAGNSPLHF.

The chain has TRBV28 and TRBJ2-3, with D possibly matching TRBD1 (5 bases). Trimming shortened V by 5 bases and J by 6 bases, and 12 bases separated the two germline ends. The CDR3 extends over 13 amino acids. Germline-derived CDR1 and CDR2 are MDHEN and SYDVKM. CDR3 residues: CASSPPRQDTQYF. CDR3 in DNA: TGTGCCAGCAGTCCCCCTCGACAGGATACGCAGTATTTT.

There are a few counts of this clone. This chain uses TRBV5-6 with TRBJ2-1; D might be TRBD1 (6 bases). The V and J ends lost 2 bases and 4 bases respectively, with 13 bases between them. There are 15 residues in the CDR3. CDR1 and CDR2 (germline): SGHDT, YYEEEE. The CDR3 here is CASSFTGYGYNEQFF. DNA for the CDR3: TGTGCCAGCAGCTTCACAGGGTATGGTTACAATGAGCAGTTCTTC.

The J gene is TRBJ2-3, the V gene TRBV28, with 11 nucleotides matching TRBD1. Germline V gene data show CDR1 as MDHEN and CDR2 as SYDVKM. The CDR3 spans 15 residues. V shed 6 bases, J shed 6 bases, and the junction held 8 bases outside the gene matches. CDR3 nucleotides: TGTGCCAGCAGCCCTGGACAGGGGGCGTGGGATACGCAGTATTTT. It translates to CASSPGQGAWDTQYF.

The chain carries TRBV28 and TRBJ1-5; TRBD1 is a possible D gene (5 bases). This CDR3 contains 15 residues. In germline, CDR1 is MDHEN, CDR2 SYDVKM. Trimming cost V 8 bases and J 1 base, with 15 bases left between them. The CDR3 loop is CASGSRVLSNQPQHF. The CDR3 nucleotides read TGTGCCAGCGGATCCAGGGTCTTGAGCAATCAGCCCCAGCATTTT.

Points on this clone: The junction differs from germline at one of its ends, possibly a read error. The chain carries TRBV2 and TRBJ2-2, with D possibly matching TRBD1 (6 bases). Per germline, CDR1 SNHLY and CDR2 FYNNEI. The CDR3 runs 13 residues. The CDR3 region is CASREQGIGGLFF. The CDR3 nucleotides are TGTGCCAGCAGGGAACAGGGAATAGGGGGGCTGTTTTTT.

V and J are TRBV2 and TRBJ1-2; D possibly corresponds to TRBD1 (5 bases). This CDR3 is 14 amino acids long. Per germline, CDR1 SNHLY and CDR2 FYNNEI. Trimming removed 7 bases from V and 1 base from J, with 13 bases in between. In DNA, the CDR3 is TGTGCCAGCAAGGGTATAGGGGTTAACTATGGCTACACCTTC. Its translation: CASKGIGVNYGYTF.